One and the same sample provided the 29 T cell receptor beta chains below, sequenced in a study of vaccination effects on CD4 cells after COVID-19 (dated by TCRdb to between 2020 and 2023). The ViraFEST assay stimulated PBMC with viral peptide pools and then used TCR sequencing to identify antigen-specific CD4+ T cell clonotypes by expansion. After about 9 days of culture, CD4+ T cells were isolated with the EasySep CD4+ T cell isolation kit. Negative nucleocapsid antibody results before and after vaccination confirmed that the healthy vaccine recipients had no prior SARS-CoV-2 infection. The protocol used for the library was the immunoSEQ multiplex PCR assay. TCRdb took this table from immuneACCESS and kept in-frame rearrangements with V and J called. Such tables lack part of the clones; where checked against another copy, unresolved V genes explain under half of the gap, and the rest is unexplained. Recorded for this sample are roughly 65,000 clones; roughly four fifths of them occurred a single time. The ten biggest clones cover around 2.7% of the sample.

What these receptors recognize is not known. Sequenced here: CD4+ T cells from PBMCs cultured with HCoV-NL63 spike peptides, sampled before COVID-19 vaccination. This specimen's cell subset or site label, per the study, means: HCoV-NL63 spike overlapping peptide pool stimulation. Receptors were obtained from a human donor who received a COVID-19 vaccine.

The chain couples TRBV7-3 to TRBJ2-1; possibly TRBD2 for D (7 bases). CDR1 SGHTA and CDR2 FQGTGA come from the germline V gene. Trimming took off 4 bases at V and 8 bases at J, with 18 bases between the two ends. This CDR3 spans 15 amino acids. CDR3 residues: CASSSSRGGVDEQFF. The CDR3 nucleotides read TGTGCCAGCAGCTCCTCAAGGGGGGGGGTCGATGAGCAGTTCTTC.

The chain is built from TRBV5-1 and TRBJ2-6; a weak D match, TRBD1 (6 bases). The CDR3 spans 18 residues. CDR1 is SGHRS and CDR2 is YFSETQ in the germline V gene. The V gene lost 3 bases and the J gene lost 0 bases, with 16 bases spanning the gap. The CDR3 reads CASSSQGLLSSGANVLTF. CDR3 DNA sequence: TGCGCCAGCAGCTCACAGGGCCTACTCAGCTCTGGGGCCAACGTCCTGACTTTC.

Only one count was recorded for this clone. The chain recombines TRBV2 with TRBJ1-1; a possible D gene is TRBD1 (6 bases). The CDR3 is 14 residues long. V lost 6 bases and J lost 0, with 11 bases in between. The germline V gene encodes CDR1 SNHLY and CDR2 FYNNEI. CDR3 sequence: CASRRQAVNTEAFF. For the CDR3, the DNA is TGTGCCAGCAGGCGACAGGCGGTGAACACTGAAGCTTTCTTT.

The CDR3, as DNA: TGCGCCAGCAGCTTGACTAGCGCTCAAGAGACCCAGTACTTC. Its translation: CASSLTSAQETQYF. The chain couples TRBV5-1 to TRBJ2-5, with 7 bases identical to TRBD2. Germline values: CDR1 SGHRS, CDR2 YFSETQ. This CDR3 spans 14 amino acids. V gave up 1 base and J gave up 2 bases; unmatched junction bases: 2. Looking up the rest from reference TRBV5-1 and TRBJ2-5 gives the full variable domain: KAGVTQTPRYLIKTRGQQVTLSCSPISGHRSVSWYQQTPGQGLQFLFEYFSETQRNKGNFPGRFSGRQFSNSRSEMNVSTLELGDSALYLCASSLTSAQETQYFGPGTRLLVL.

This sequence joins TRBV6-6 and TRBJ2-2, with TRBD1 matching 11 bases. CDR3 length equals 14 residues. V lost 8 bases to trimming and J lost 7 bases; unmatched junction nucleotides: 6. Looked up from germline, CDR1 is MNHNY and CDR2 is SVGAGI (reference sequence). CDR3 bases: TGTGCCAGCGGCGGACAGGGGGCGATCGGGGAGCTGTTTTTT. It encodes CASGGQGAIGELFF.

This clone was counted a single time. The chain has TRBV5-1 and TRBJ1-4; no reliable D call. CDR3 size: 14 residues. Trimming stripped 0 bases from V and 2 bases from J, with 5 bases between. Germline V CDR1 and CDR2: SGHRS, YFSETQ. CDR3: CASSLVGTNEKLFF. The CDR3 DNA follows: TGCGCCAGCAGCTTGGTCGGCACTAATGAAAAACTGTTTTTT.

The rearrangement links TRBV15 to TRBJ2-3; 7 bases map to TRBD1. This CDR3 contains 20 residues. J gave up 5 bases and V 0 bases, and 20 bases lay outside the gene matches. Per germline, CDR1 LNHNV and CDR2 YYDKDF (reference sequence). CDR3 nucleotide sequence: TGTGCCACCAGCAGAGATCGGGATATAAAAACAGGGGTGCTTAAAGATACGCAGTATTTT. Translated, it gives CATSRDRDIKTGVLKDTQYF.

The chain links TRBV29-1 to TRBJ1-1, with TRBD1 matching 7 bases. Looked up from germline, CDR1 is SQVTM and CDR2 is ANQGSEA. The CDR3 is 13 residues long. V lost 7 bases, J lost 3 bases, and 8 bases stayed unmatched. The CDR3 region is CSESQQGYTEAFF. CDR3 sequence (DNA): TGCAGCGAGAGCCAACAGGGGTACACTGAAGCTTTCTTT.

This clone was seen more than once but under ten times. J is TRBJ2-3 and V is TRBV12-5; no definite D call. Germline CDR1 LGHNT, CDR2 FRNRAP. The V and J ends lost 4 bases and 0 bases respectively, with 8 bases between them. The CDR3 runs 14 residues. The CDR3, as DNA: TGTGCTAGTGGTTCGACTCTGAGCACAGATACGCAGTATTTT. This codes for CASGSTLSTDTQYF.

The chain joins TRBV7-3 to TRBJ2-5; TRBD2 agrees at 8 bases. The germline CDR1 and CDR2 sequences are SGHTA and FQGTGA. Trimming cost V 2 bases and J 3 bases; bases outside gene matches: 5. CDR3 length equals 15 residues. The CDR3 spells CASSLGGGGKETQYF. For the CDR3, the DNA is TGTGCCAGCAGCTTAGGTGGCGGGGGGAAAGAGACCCAGTACTTC.

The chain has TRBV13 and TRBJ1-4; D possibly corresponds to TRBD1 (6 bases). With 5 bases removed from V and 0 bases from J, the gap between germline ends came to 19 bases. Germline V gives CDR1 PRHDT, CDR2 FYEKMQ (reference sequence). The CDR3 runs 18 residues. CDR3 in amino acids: CASSQYRVERATNEKLFF. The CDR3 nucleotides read TGTGCCAGCAGCCAATACAGGGTGGAGCGGGCAACTAATGAAAAACTGTTTTTT.

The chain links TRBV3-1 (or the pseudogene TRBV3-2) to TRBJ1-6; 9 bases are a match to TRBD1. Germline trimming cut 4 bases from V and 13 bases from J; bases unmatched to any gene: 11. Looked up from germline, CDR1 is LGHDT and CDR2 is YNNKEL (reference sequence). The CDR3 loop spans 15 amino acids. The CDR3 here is CASSRDPGQGPPLHF. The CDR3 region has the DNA TGTGCCAGCAGCCGAGATCCGGGACAGGGTCCTCCCCTCCACTTT.

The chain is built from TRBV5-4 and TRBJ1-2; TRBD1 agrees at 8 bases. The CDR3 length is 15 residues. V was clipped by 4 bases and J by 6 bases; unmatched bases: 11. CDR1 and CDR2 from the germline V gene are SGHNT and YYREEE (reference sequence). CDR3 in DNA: TGTGCCAGCAGCCTGACCTCCGGACAGGGAGATGGCTACACCTTC. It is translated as CASSLTSGQGDGYTF. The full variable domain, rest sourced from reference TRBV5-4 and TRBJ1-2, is ETGVTQSPTHLIKTRGQQVTLRCSSQSGHNTVSWYQQALGQGPQFIFQYYREEENGRGNFPPRFSGLQFPNYSSELNVNALELDDSALYLCASSLTSGQGDGYTFGSGTRLTVV.

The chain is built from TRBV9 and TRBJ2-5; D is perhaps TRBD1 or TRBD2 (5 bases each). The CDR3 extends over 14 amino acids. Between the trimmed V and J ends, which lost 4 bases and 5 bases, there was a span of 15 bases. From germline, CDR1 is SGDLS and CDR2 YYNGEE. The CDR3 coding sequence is TGTGCCAGCAGCTCCCCCACGTGGGACGAGACCCAGTACTTC. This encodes CASSSPTWDETQYF.

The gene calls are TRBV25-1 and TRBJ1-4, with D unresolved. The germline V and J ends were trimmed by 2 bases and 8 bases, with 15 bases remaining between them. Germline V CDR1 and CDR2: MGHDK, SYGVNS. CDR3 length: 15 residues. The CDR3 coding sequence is TGTGCCAGCAGTGAAAGTCACAGACGGGAAGAAAAACTGTTTTTT. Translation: CASSESHRREEKLFF.

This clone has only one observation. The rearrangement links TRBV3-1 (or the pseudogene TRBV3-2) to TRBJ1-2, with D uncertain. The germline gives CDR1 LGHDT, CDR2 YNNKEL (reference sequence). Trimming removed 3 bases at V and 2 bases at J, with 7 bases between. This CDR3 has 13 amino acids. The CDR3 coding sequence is TGTGCCAGCAGCCATACAGAGAACTATGGCTACACCTTC. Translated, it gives CASSHTENYGYTF.

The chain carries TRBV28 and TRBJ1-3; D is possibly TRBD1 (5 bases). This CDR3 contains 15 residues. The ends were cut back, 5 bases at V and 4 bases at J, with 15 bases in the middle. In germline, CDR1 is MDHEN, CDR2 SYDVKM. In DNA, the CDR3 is TGTGCCAGCAGTCCCCCGGGCAGGGCGGGAAACACCATATATTTT. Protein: CASSPPGRAGNTIYF. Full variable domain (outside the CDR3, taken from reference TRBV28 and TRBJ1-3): DVKVTQSSRYLVKRTGEKVFLECVQDMDHENMFWYRQDPGLGLRLIYFSYDVKMKEKGDIPEGYSVSREKKERFSLILESASTNQTSMYLCASSPPGRAGNTIYFGEGSWLTVV.

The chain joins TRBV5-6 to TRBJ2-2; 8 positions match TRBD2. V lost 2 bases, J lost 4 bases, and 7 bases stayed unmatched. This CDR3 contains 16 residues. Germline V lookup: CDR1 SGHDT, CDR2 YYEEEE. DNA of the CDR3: TGTGCCAGCAGCTTCCCCCCCGGGGGGGGCACCGGGGAGCTGTTTTTT. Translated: CASSFPPGGGTGELFF.

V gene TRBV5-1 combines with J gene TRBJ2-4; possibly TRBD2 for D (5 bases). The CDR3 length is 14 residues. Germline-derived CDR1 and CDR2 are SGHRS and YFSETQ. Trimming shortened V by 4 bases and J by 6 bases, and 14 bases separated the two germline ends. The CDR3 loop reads CASSEGGSVNIQYF. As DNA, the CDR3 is TGCGCCAGCAGCGAAGGAGGATCCGTAAACATTCAGTACTTC.

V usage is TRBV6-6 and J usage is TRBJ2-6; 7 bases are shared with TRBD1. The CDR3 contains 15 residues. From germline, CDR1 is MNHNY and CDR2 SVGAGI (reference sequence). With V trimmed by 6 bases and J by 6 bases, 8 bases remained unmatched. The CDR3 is CASRKQGNEANVLTF. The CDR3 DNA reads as TGTGCCAGCAGAAAACAGGGGAACGAGGCCAACGTCCTGACTTTC.

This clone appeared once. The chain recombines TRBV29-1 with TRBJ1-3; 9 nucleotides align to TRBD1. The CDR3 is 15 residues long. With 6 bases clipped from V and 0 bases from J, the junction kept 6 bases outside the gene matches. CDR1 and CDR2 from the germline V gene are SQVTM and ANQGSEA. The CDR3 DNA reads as TGCAGCGTGAAATTGACAGGGGGCTCTGGAAACACCATATATTTT. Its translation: CSVKLTGGSGNTIYF.

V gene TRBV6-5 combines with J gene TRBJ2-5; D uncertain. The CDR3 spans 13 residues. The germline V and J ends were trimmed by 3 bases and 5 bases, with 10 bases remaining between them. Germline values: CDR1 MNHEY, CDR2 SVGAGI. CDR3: CASSYWRFETQYF. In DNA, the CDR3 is TGTGCCAGCAGTTATTGGCGGTTCGAGACCCAGTACTTC.

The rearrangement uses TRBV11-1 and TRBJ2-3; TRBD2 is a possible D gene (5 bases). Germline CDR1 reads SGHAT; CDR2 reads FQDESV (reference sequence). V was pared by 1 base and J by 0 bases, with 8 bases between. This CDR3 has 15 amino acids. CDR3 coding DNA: TGTGCCAGCAGCTTAGGTGCGGGTAGCACAGATACGCAGTATTTT. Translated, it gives CASSLGAGSTDTQYF.

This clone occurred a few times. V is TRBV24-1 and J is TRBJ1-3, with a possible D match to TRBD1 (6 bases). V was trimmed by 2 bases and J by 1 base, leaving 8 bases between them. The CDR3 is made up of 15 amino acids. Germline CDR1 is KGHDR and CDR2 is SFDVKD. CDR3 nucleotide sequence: TGTGCCACCAGTGATTCGGGGACATCTGGAAACACCATATATTTT. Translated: CATSDSGTSGNTIYF.

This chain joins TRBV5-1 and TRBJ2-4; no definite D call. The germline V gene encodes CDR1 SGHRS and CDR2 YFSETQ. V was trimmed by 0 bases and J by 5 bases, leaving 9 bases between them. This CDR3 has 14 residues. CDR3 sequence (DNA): TGCGCCAGCAGCTTGGAACTCCCTGAAAACATTCAGTACTTC. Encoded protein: CASSLELPENIQYF.

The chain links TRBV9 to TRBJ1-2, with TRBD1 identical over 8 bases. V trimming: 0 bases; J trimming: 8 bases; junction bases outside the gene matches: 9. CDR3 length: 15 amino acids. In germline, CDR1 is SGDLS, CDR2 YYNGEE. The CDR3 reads CASSVGPGGAAGYTF. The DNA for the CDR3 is TGTGCCAGCAGCGTAGGCCCAGGGGGCGCGGCCGGCTACACCTTC.

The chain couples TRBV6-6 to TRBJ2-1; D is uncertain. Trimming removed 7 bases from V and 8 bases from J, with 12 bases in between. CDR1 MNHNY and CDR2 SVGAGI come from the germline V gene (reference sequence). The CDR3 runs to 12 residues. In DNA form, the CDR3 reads TGTGCCAGCACCACGGGTTTCGATGAGCAGTTCTTC. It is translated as CASTTGFDEQFF.

CDR3 residues: CASSLTGFREKLFF. The CDR3 nucleotides are TGTGCCAGCAGCTTAACTGGGTTTCGGGAAAAACTGTTTTTT. The chain recombines TRBV7-9 with TRBJ1-4; D gene ambiguous. Germline CDR1 reads SEHNR; CDR2 reads FQNEAQ (reference sequence). This CDR3 is 14 amino acids long. Trimming pared 2 bases from V and 8 bases from J, leaving 12 bases between.

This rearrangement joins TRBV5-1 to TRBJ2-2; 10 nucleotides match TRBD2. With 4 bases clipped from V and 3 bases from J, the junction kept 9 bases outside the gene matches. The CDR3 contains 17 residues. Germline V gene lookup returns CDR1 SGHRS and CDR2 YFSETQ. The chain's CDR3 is CASSVGPSGGYTGELFF. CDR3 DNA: TGCGCCAGCAGCGTAGGCCCTAGCGGGGGTTACACCGGGGAGCTGTTTTTT. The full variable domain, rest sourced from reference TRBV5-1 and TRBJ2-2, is KAGVTQTPRYLIKTRGQQVTLSCSPISGHRSVSWYQQTPGQGLQFLFEYFSETQRNKGNFPGRFSGRQFSNSRSEMNVSTLELGDSALYLCASSVGPSGGYTGELFFGEGSRLTVL.